The source of this T cell receptor beta chain is a study of T cells after yellow fever vaccination. Whole-study context: SMART-Seq v4 Ultra Low Input prepared the low-cell-number fractions.

Study-wide findings and caveats: Peaking faster, on day 5 versus 15, the secondary response was nonetheless weaker. Most primary-vaccination clones reappeared after the booster (just under 98% CD4, 85% to 90% CD8).

Comments on this clonotype: Its specificity is not known.

Using its own MiXCR run on the 5' RACE reads, TCRdb lists one record per CDR3 protein. Here the sample spans 300,000 to 350,000 distinct CDR3 sequences, approximately 4% being singletons. The material was PBMCs, obtained 15 days after the yellow fever booster vaccination. The clonotype originates from a man between 18 and 35 years old who received the YFV17D yellow fever vaccine.

CDR3 in DNA: TGTGCCAGCAGTGTCAACAGGGTCAGCTCCTATAATTCACCCCTCCACTTT. As protein: CASSVNRVSSYNSPLHF. The chain recombines TRBV6-1 with TRBJ1-6, with D possibly being TRBD1 (6 bases). The CDR3 consists of 17 residues. Trimming removed 4 bases from V and 0 bases from J, with 13 bases in between. Germline-derived CDR1 and CDR2 are MNHNS and SASEGT.